This TCR beta chain stems from a study of beta chain features in type 1 diabetes. Study as a whole: No patient-donor differences in age, gender, total cells or subset yield.

The ends were cut back, 4 bases at V and 2 bases at J, with 13 bases in the middle. The CDR3 extends over 15 amino acids. The germline gives CDR1 SGHRS, CDR2 YFSETQ. cDNA synthesis used the whole RNA isolate, giving expressed TCRB sequences. Data came from immunoSEQ multiplex PCR; TCRdb stores just in-frame clones and leaves some out. The sample has about 290,000 clones, roughly 8% seen once. Ten or more counts support this clone. The source of this sequence is a woman between 18 and 29 years old in good health. This sequence joins TRBV5-1 and TRBJ2-1, with D uncertain. Input material: central memory CD4+ T cells from blood. The CDR3: CASSDNGGAYNEQFF. The CDR3 DNA is TGCGCCAGCAGCGATAACGGCGGCGCCTACAATGAGCAGTTCTTC.